These 28 T cell receptor beta chains were sequenced from one sample in a study. TCRdb processed the RT-PCR reads anew with MiXCR; each CDR3 protein has one entry. The table records approximately 720,000 distinct CDR3 sequences, 14% of them present only once. The specimen was memory CD4+ T cells from blood. Every receptor here comes from a female donor in good health, serving as a healthy control.

This clonotype came up many times. The chain links TRBV18 to TRBJ1-5, with 7 bases that match TRBD1. The CDR3 totals 13 residues. Germline CDR1 is KGHSH and CDR2 is LQKENI. Germline trimming cut 8 bases from V and 7 bases from J; bases unmatched to any gene: 8. Here the CDR3 DNA reads TGTGCCAGCAGTCCTGACAGGGAACAGCCCCAGCATTTT. Translating it yields CASSPDREQPQHF.

The CDR3 coding sequence is TGTGCCAGCACCCCCGCGGGGGCGAGCGATGAGCAGTTCTTC. This gives the protein CASTPAGASDEQFF. The V and J genes are TRBV6-2 or TRBV6-3 and TRBJ2-1, with TRBD2 as a possible D gene (7 bases). CDR3 length: 14 amino acids. Deletions cut 7 bases from V and 8 bases from J, with 18 bases between. CDR1 MNHEY and CDR2 SVGEGT come from the germline V gene.

A few counts support this clonotype. The rearrangement joins TRBV12-3 or TRBV12-4 to TRBJ1-1; possible D gene TRBD1, 6 bases. The CDR3 is made up of 13 amino acids. Trimming left V 2 bases short and J 8 bases short, with 12 bases between. For the CDR3, the DNA is TGTGCCAGCAGTTTAAACCAGGGGATAGAAGCTTTCTTT. The encoded protein is CASSLNQGIEAFF.

This clonotype was seen many times. The rearrangement links TRBV20-1 to TRBJ2-4; TRBD2 aligns across 10 bases. V gave up 3 bases and J gave up 0 bases; unmatched junction bases: 11. Germline CDR1 is DFQATT and CDR2 is SNEGSKA (reference sequence). This CDR3 spans 18 amino acids. The CDR3 nucleotides read TGCAGTGCTAGGCACCTAGCGGGGGATAGTATAGCCAAAAACATTCAGTACTTC. Translation gives CSARHLAGDSIAKNIQYF.

The chain joins TRBV5-1 to TRBJ2-7; TRBD1 might be the D (5 bases). The CDR3 consists of 13 residues. In germline, CDR1 is SGHRS, CDR2 YFSETQ. Trimming removed 6 bases from V and 6 bases from J, with 16 bases in between. Here the CDR3 reads CASNSGSASEQYF. The CDR3 DNA reads as TGCGCCAGCAACTCAGGGTCTGCGAGCGAGCAGTACTTC.

Many counts were recorded for this clonotype. The J gene is TRBJ2-7, the V gene TRBV5-6, with 11 bases identical to TRBD1. This CDR3 region has 15 residues. V shed 4 bases and J 2 bases; nucleotides not matched to a gene: 5. CDR1 is SGHDT, CDR2 YYEEEE, per germline. Here the CDR3 reads CASSRRDRGTYEQYF. In DNA form, the CDR3 reads TGTGCCAGCAGCCGCCGGGACAGGGGGACCTACGAGCAGTACTTC.

V is TRBV24-1 and J is TRBJ2-3; 7 bases line up with TRBD2. V gave up 9 bases and J gave up 2 bases; unmatched junction bases: 7. This CDR3 region has 14 residues. The V gene's germline CDR1 is KGHDR and CDR2 SFDVKD. CDR3 coding DNA: TGTGCCACCGAAGGAGCGGGGTACACAGATACGCAGTATTTT. The encoded protein is CATEGAGYTDTQYF.

For this clonotype: Being one base from a much bigger clone, this may be a read error. The genes are TRBV7-2 and TRBJ2-5; D gene ambiguous. Germline values: CDR1 SGHTA, CDR2 FQGNSA. The CDR3 consists of 14 residues. The ends were cut back, 4 bases at V and 5 bases at J, with 14 bases in the middle. The CDR3 is CASSSGQLSETQYF. Here the CDR3 DNA reads TGTGCCAGCAGCTCGGGCCAGCTCTCCGAGACCCAGTACTTC.

The chain combines TRBV5-1 with TRBJ1-2, with D tentatively TRBD1 (5 bases). The V and J ends lost 0 bases and 8 bases respectively, with 11 bases between them. The CDR3 length is 13 residues. Germline CDR1 is SGHRS and CDR2 is YFSETQ. The CDR3 region is CASSLGDQGGYTF. In nucleotides, the CDR3 is TGCGCCAGCAGCTTGGGGGACCAGGGAGGCTACACCTTC.

In this sample, this clonotype turned up a few times. The genes are TRBV5-1 and TRBJ1-1; D is perhaps TRBD1 (5 bases). There are 15 residues in the CDR3. With 6 bases removed from V and 1 base from J, the gap between germline ends came to 16 bases. Germline V gene lookup returns CDR1 SGHRS and CDR2 YFSETQ. For the CDR3, the DNA is TGCGCCAGCACTCCCATGGGGGGGGAGAACACTGAAGCTTTCTTT. This gives the protein CASTPMGGENTEAFF.

This chain uses TRBV7-2 with TRBJ2-3; unclear D gene. From germline, CDR1 is SGHTA and CDR2 FQGNSA. V was shortened by 2 bases and J by 3 bases, with 12 bases between the two germline ends. The CDR3 contains 15 residues. The CDR3 bases are TGTGCCAGCAGCTTAATGTTACGTGGGACAGATACGCAGTATTTT. Protein product: CASSLMLRGTDTQYF. The variable domain in full, with the rest retrieved from reference TRBV7-2 and TRBJ2-3, is GAGVSQSPSNKVTEKGKDVELRCDPISGHTALYWYRQSLGQGLEFLIYFQGNSAPDKSGLPSDRFSAERTGGSVSTLTIQRTQQEDSAVYLCASSLMLRGTDTQYFGPGTRLTVL.

This clonotype was detected many times. The V gene is TRBV20-1, the J gene TRBJ2-7; tentatively, D is TRBD1 (6 bases). Germline assignment: CDR1 DFQATT and CDR2 SNEGSKA (reference sequence). CDR3 length: 11 residues. The V gene lost 5 bases and the J gene lost 7 bases, with 12 bases spanning the gap. This chain's CDR3 is CSAGQSREQYF. In DNA form, the CDR3 reads TGCAGTGCTGGACAGTCTAGGGAGCAGTACTTC.

This clonotype was seen repeatedly, ten times or more. The chain links TRBV12-3 or TRBV12-4 to TRBJ1-2; the D gene is possibly TRBD1 (6 bases). Trimming cost V 7 bases and J 8 bases, with 23 bases left between them. This CDR3 spans 15 amino acids. The CDR3 DNA follows: TGTGCCAGCACCTTGGGGTTCGGGGGCGGCAACGGCTACACCTTC. This encodes CASTLGFGGGNGYTF.

This clonotype showed up just once. A much larger clone lies a single base off, so this may be a read error. The chain uses TRBV10-3 and TRBJ2-3, with 11 bases fitting TRBD2. Trimming took 3 bases from V and 5 from J; bases not matched to a gene: 7. Germline V CDR1 and CDR2: ENHRY, SYGVKD. The CDR3 is made up of 16 amino acids. CDR3 nucleotides: TGTGCCATCAGTGATTTTACTAGCGGGAGCGTAGATACGCAGTATTTT. Translated: CAISDFTSGSVDTQYF.

This clonotype occurred many times. The chain has TRBV9 and TRBJ2-3; 7 nucleotides match TRBD1. The ends lost 6 bases at V and 3 bases at J; junction bases unmatched: 10. CDR1 SGDLS and CDR2 YYNGEE come from the germline V gene. This CDR3 has 15 residues. For the CDR3, the DNA is TGTGCCAGCACGGCAGGGGGAAGGGGAACAGATACGCAGTATTTT. It is translated as CASTAGGRGTDTQYF.

The table lists this clonotype with many counts. This CDR3 is CASSPRTGFNYGYTF. The CDR3, as DNA: TGTGCCAGCAGCCCCCGGACAGGGTTTAACTATGGCTACACCTTC. The chain joins TRBV7-3 to TRBJ1-2; 8 positions match TRBD1. The germline V gene has CDR1 SGHTA and CDR2 FQGTGA. After removal of 5 bases from V and 1 base from J, the junction contained 6 bases not matched to a gene. The CDR3 consists of 15 residues.

This clonotype was observed many times. The V gene is TRBV20-1, the J gene TRBJ2-3; 11 nucleotides line up with TRBD2. Germline CDR1 reads DFQATT; CDR2 reads SNEGSKA (reference sequence). The CDR3 contains 18 residues. V lost 5 bases and J lost 0; bases outside the gene matches: 13. CDR3 DNA sequence: TGCAGTGCTGCCCCCGTAGGACTAGCGGGTTCTAGCACAGATACGCAGTATTTT. Its protein product is CSAAPVGLAGSSTDTQYF.

This clonotype has ten or more counts. The chain carries TRBV7-2 and TRBJ2-5, with a tentative D call TRBD1 (5 bases). The germline V gene has CDR1 SGHTA and CDR2 FQGNSA. The CDR3 runs 14 residues. V was shortened by 5 bases and J by 4 bases, with 14 bases between the two germline ends. The CDR3 region is CASSGQGRGETQYF. The DNA for the CDR3 is TGTGCCAGCAGCGGGCAGGGTAGGGGAGAGACCCAGTACTTC.

The CDR3 here is CASSARQGAGSTGELFF. The CDR3 DNA reads as TGTGCCAGCAGCGCCCGACAGGGAGCGGGATCGACCGGGGAGCTGTTTTTT. The J gene is TRBJ2-2, the V gene TRBV5-8; tentatively, D is TRBD1 or TRBD2 (7 bases each). The germline V gene has CDR1 SGHTS and CDR2 YDEGEE. The CDR3 has 17 amino acids. V gave up 4 bases and J gave up 5 bases, with 21 bases separating them.

V is TRBV7-2 and J is TRBJ2-5; D might be TRBD2 (6 bases). V was cut by 5 bases and J by 5 bases, with 18 bases left in between. The CDR3 runs 15 residues. Germline V gives CDR1 SGHTA, CDR2 FQGNSA. The DNA of the CDR3 is TGTGCCAGCAGCCCCGGAGGGACCCGGGGGGAGACCCAGTACTTC. Protein: CASSPGGTRGETQYF.

This clonotype showed up many times. V gene TRBV5-1 combines with J gene TRBJ2-7; no reliable D call. The V and J ends lost 0 bases and 7 bases respectively, with 5 bases between them. Per germline, CDR1 SGHRS and CDR2 YFSETQ. CDR3 length: 11 residues. CDR3 bases: TGCGCCAGCAGCTTGGCGCGGGAGCAGTACTTC. It is translated as CASSLAREQYF.

This clonotype turned up a few times. The chain is built from TRBV18 and TRBJ2-7; weak D call: TRBD2 (6 bases). CDR3 length: 12 amino acids. Trimming took off 3 bases at V and 7 bases at J, with 10 bases between the two ends. CDR1 KGHSH and CDR2 LQKENI come from the germline V gene. CDR3 in DNA: TGTGCCAGCTCACCGAGCCGGGGGGAGCAGTACTTC. The encoded protein is CASSPSRGEQYF.

This clonotype has ten or more counts. The V gene is TRBV5-4, the J gene TRBJ2-1; D might be TRBD1 or TRBD2, each matching 6 bases. The V gene's germline CDR1 is SGHNT and CDR2 YYREEE (reference sequence). The CDR3 spans 15 residues. V gave up 0 bases and J gave up 7 bases, with 14 bases separating them. CDR3 DNA sequence: TGTGCCAGCAGCTTGGTAGGGGGGAGGAGAAATGAGCAGTTCTTC. Protein sequence: CASSLVGGRRNEQFF.

This clonotype showed up just a few times. The chain recombines TRBV2 with TRBJ2-2, with D perhaps TRBD1 (6 bases). Trimming left V 8 bases short and J 6 bases short, with 16 bases between. The CDR3 length is 14 residues. CDR1 and CDR2 from the germline V gene are SNHLY and FYNNEI. The CDR3: CASSYRVGSGELFF. CDR3 DNA: TGTGCCAGCTCGTACAGGGTCGGCTCCGGGGAGCTGTTTTTT.

The rearrangement links TRBV28 to TRBJ1-6, with no clear D. Germline lookup yields CDR1 MDHEN and CDR2 SYDVKM. The CDR3 is 13 amino acids. Trimming stripped 7 bases from V and 5 bases from J, with 9 bases between. This chain's CDR3 is CASTPSNNSPLHF. The CDR3 DNA sequence: TGTGCCAGCACCCCGTCTAATAATTCACCCCTCCACTTT.

CDR3 amino acids: CASSRPDRGLIVGENTEAFF. In DNA form, the CDR3 reads TGTGCCAGCAGCCGCCCGGACAGGGGGCTGATAGTGGGGGAGAACACTGAAGCTTTCTTT. This chain uses TRBV12-3 or TRBV12-4 with TRBJ1-1; TRBD1 matches 11 bases. This CDR3 region has 20 residues. V lost 6 bases and J lost 1; bases outside the gene matches: 19.

This clonotype was recorded a few times. V and J are TRBV7-7 and TRBJ2-7; TRBD2 is a possible D gene (6 bases). Germline V gene sequence: CDR1 SSHAT, CDR2 FNYEAQ (reference sequence). The CDR3 covers 13 residues. V dropped 5 bases and J dropped 6 bases, with 14 bases sitting between them. The CDR3, as DNA: TGTGCCAGCAGCATTGGAGGGAATGGCGAGCAGTACTTC. This gives the protein CASSIGGNGEQYF.

For this clonotype: One base away lies a much larger clone, so this may be a sequencing read error. V gene TRBV10-3 combines with J gene TRBJ1-2; D is ambiguous. Germline V gene sequence: CDR1 ENHRY, CDR2 SYGVKD. The CDR3 length is 12 residues. Written as DNA, the CDR3 is TGTGCCATGAGTGAGCCGGATAAGGGCTACACCTTC. It specifies CAMSEPDKGYTF.